The 9 T cell receptor beta chains below come from one sample, sequenced in a study of T cells in localized non-small cell lung cancer. Produced via immunoSEQ multiplex PCR; TCRdb's table is partial and in-frame only. The sample consists of tens of thousands of clones, more than 85% of them appearing once. The input for sequencing was PBMCs, taken before any cancer treatment. Receptor source: a woman between 40 and 69 years old with stage II lung adenocarcinoma.

V usage is TRBV2 and J usage is TRBJ1-2; D not resolved. Between the trimmed V and J ends, which lost 3 bases and 8 bases, there was a span of 10 bases. The CDR3 contains 12 residues. From germline, CDR1 is SNHLY and CDR2 FYNNEI. CDR3 sequence (DNA): TGTGCCAGCAGTGAGTCTGGCAGCGGCTACACCTTC. This gives the protein CASSESGSGYTF.

A single count supports this clone. J is TRBJ1-1 and V is TRBV18, with a weak D call TRBD1 (5 bases). Germline-derived CDR1 and CDR2 are KGHSH and LQKENI. V lost 6 bases and J 3 bases, leaving 17 bases between the germline ends. The CDR3 loop spans 15 amino acids. For the CDR3, the DNA is TGTGCCAGCTCTCCGGTTGGGCGGGGGGACACTGAAGCTTTCTTT. This translates into CASSPVGRGDTEAFF.

The V gene is TRBV7-7, the J gene TRBJ2-2; perhaps TRBD1 as D (6 bases). The CDR3 sequence is 14 residues long. The V gene lost 6 bases and the J gene lost 2 bases, with 10 bases spanning the gap. CDR1 is SSHAT and CDR2 is FNYEAQ in the germline V gene (reference sequence). CDR3 protein: CASSLGTNTGELFF. CDR3 in DNA: TGTGCCAGCAGTCTTGGGACAAACACCGGGGAGCTGTTTTTT.

This clone was seen a handful of times. The chain links TRBV19 to TRBJ1-5; D unclear. Germline CDR1 and CDR2: LNHDA and SQIVND (reference sequence). The CDR3 is made up of 13 amino acids. Trimming shortened V by 8 bases and J by 4 bases, and 12 bases separated the two germline ends. CDR3 in DNA: TGTGCCAGTTGCGTTGCGGGGAATCAGCCCCAGCATTTT. Residues: CASCVAGNQPQHF. Full variable domain (outside the CDR3, taken from reference TRBV19 and TRBJ1-5): DGGITQSPKYLFRKEGQNVTLSCEQNLNHDAMYWYRQDPGQGLRLIYYSQIVNDFQKGDIAEGYSVSREKKESFPLTVTSAQKNPTAFYLCASCVAGNQPQHFGDGTRLSIL.

The V gene is TRBV19, the J gene TRBJ2-1, with 13 bases fitting TRBD2. The CDR3 totals 14 residues. The germline gives CDR1 LNHDA, CDR2 SQIVND (reference sequence). With 6 bases clipped from V and 10 bases from J, the junction kept 6 bases outside the gene matches. CDR3 coding DNA: TGTGCCAGTAGAAAACTAGCGGGAGGGGAGGAGCAGTTCTTC. Amino acid sequence: CASRKLAGGEEQFF.

This sequence joins TRBV4-1 and TRBJ1-2; a possible D gene is TRBD1 (6 bases). CDR3 length equals 11 residues. Germline CDR1 MGHRA, CDR2 YSYEKL. V was shortened by 1 base and J by 10 bases, with 7 bases between the two germline ends. The CDR3 protein is CASSQAGDYTF. In DNA form, the CDR3 reads TGCGCCAGCAGCCAAGCAGGGGACTACACCTTC.

The chain couples TRBV19 to TRBJ2-5; D is ambiguous. The germline CDR1 and CDR2 sequences are LNHDA and SQIVND (reference sequence). The CDR3 consists of 15 residues. V lost 3 bases, J lost 1 base, and 12 bases lay in between. The CDR3 protein is CASSMLHYPQETQYF. CDR3 sequence (DNA): TGTGCCAGTAGTATGCTCCATTACCCCCAAGAGACCCAGTACTTC. The whole variable domain, filled in from reference TRBV19 and TRBJ2-5, reads DGGITQSPKYLFRKEGQNVTLSCEQNLNHDAMYWYRQDPGQGLRLIYYSQIVNDFQKGDIAEGYSVSREKKESFPLTVTSAQKNPTAFYLCASSMLHYPQETQYFGPGTRLLVL.

This chain links TRBV7-9 with TRBJ1-1, with D possibly matching TRBD1 (6 bases). With 3 bases removed from V and 4 bases from J, the gap between germline ends came to 12 bases. The germline gives CDR1 SEHNR, CDR2 FQNEAQ (reference sequence). This CDR3 is built from 14 residues. The CDR3 sequence is CASSLWGPSTEAFF. The CDR3 DNA reads TGTGCCAGCAGCTTGTGGGGGCCAAGCACTGAAGCTTTCTTT.

The chain couples TRBV5-1 to TRBJ2-5, with 8 nucleotides matching TRBD1. The ends lost 3 bases at V and 5 bases at J; junction bases unmatched: 6. This CDR3 is built from 14 residues. CDR1 is SGHRS and CDR2 is YFSETQ in the germline V gene. The CDR3 protein is CASSSLDRAETQYF. CDR3 sequence (DNA): TGCGCCAGCAGCTCATTGGACAGGGCTGAGACCCAGTACTTC. The full variable domain, completed using reference TRBV5-1 and TRBJ2-5, is KAGVTQTPRYLIKTRGQQVTLSCSPISGHRSVSWYQQTPGQGLQFLFEYFSETQRNKGNFPGRFSGRQFSNSRSEMNVSTLELGDSALYLCASSSLDRAETQYFGPGTRLLVL.